This is a list of T cell receptor beta chains from one sample in a study of T cells in Graves' hyperthyroidism and ophthalmopathy. TCRdb re-derived calls from the multiplex PCR reads in MiXCR, one entry per CDR3 protein. Altogether about 200,000 distinct CDR3 sequences are present, around 17% being singletons, with the ten largest covering around 52%. The sequencing sample was made of blood. These receptors were obtained from a woman between 45 and 60 years old with Graves' hyperthyroidism. The CDR3 runs from the conserved cysteine through the conserved F or W. D genes are given only for firm matches. Some rows have no size entry. The others give once, few or many, or a class for an expanded clone.

V gene: TRBV7-9
D gene: TRBD1
clone size: many
J gene: TRBJ2-7
CDR3 DNA: TGTGCCAGCAGCCTCCTGGGGACAGGGGCCACCTACGAGCAGTACTTC
CDR3 protein: CASSLLGTGATYEQYF

V gene: TRBV7-9
D gene: -
clone size: -
J gene: TRBJ2-1
CDR3 DNA: TGTGCCAGCAGCTTCGAGCTCAATGAGCAGTTCTTC
CDR3 protein: CASSFELNEQFF

V gene: TRBV5-1
D gene: TRBD2
clone size: many
J gene: TRBJ2-7
CDR3 DNA: TGCGCCAGCAGCTTGGGTAGCGGGAGTTACGAGCAGTACTTC
CDR3 protein: CASSLGSGSYEQYF

V gene: TRBV5-5
D gene: -
clone size: many
J gene: TRBJ2-1
CDR3 DNA: TGTGCCAGCAGCTTACCGGGGCTCCCCGTTGAGCAGTTCTTC
CDR3 protein: CASSLPGLPVEQFF

V gene: TRBV20-1
D gene: -
clone size: -
J gene: TRBJ1-6
CDR3 DNA: TGCAGTGCTAGACAGGGCCTAATGGGTTCACCCCTCCACTTT
CDR3 protein: CSARQGLMGSPLHF

V gene: TRBV11-3
D gene: -
clone size: many
J gene: TRBJ2-1
CDR3 DNA: TGTGCCAGCAGCGTGGGAGGGGGTTACAATGAGCAGTTCTTC
CDR3 protein: CASSVGGGYNEQFF

V gene: TRBV18
D gene: -
clone size: many
J gene: TRBJ2-5
CDR3 DNA: TGTGCCAGCTCCTCACTACGGGGGACTGTCCAAGAGACCCAGTACTTC
CDR3 protein: CASSSLRGTVQETQYF

V gene: TRBV6-1
D gene: -
clone size: few
J gene: TRBJ2-7
CDR3 DNA: TGTGCCAGCAGTGATGCGCGCGAGCAGTACTTC
CDR3 protein: CASSDAREQYF

V gene: TRBV3-1
D gene: TRBD2
clone size: -
J gene: TRBJ2-1
CDR3 DNA: TGTGCCAGCAGCAACCACGAGGGGCTAGCGGACAATGAGCAGTTCTTC
CDR3 protein: CASSNHEGLADNEQFF

V gene: TRBV20-1
D gene: -
clone size: once
J gene: TRBJ1-1
CDR3 DNA: TGCAGTGCCTCCCGGGGGGCAGGGGAGACTGAAGCTTTCTTT
CDR3 protein: CSASRGAGETEAFF

V gene: TRBV4-1
D gene: TRBD2
clone size: once
J gene: TRBJ2-3
CDR3 DNA: TGCGCCAGCAGCCAAGTGGAAGCGGGAGTCGATACGCAGTATTTT
CDR3 protein: CASSQVEAGVDTQYF

V gene: TRBV28
D gene: TRBD1
clone size: -
J gene: TRBJ2-1
CDR3 DNA: TGTGCCAGCACTATAACCCAGGGGGCGTGGTTGAATGAGCAGTTCTTC
CDR3 protein: CASTITQGAWLNEQFF

V gene: TRBV11-2
D gene: -
clone size: -
J gene: TRBJ2-2
CDR3 DNA: TGTGCCAGCGGGGGCCCACTCTACTTCACCGGGGAGCTGTTTTTT
CDR3 protein: CASGGPLYFTGELFF

V gene: TRBV7-7
D gene: -
clone size: few
J gene: TRBJ2-1
CDR3 DNA: TGTGCTAGCAGCATAGGGGGACCGGTGAATGAGCAGTTCTTC
CDR3 protein: CASSIGGPVNEQFF

V gene: TRBV19
D gene: -
clone size: few
J gene: TRBJ1-5
CDR3 DNA: TGTGCCAGTAGTATTACAGACAATCAGCCCCAGCATTTT
CDR3 protein: CASSITDNQPQHF

V gene: TRBV19
D gene: TRBD1
clone size: -
J gene: TRBJ2-1
CDR3 DNA: TGTGCCAGTAGTATCTCGGGACAGGGGGGTTTGAATGAGCAGTTCTTC
CDR3 protein: CASSISGQGGLNEQFF

V gene: TRBV7-9
D gene: -
clone size: many
J gene: TRBJ2-5
CDR3 DNA: TGTGCCAGCAGTTATGGAGATGCCCAAGAGACCCAGTACTTC
CDR3 protein: CASSYGDAQETQYF

V gene: TRBV4-1
D gene: TRBD2
clone size: -
J gene: TRBJ2-2
CDR3 DNA: TGCGCCAGCAGCCAAGATTTAGCGGGAGTGGCCGGGGAGCTGTTTTTT
CDR3 protein: CASSQDLAGVAGELFF